This T cell receptor beta chain was found in a study of T cells in tuberculosis. For this clone: Its antigen is not identified.

Latent tuberculosis screening used tuberculin skin test and IGRA at entry. Each clinical donor contributed on average around 97,000 T cells from unsorted cryopreserved PBMC. Only in-frame clones appear in the TCRdb table, and some are missing; sequencing was by immunoSEQ multiplex PCR. The sample carries approximately 29,000 clones, around 89% recorded once. Study-wide results and limits: Selection depended on which cryopreserved specimens were available. Using the GMM-specific repertoire gave around 90% accuracy versus around 70% with motifs.

The trim removed 3 bases at V and 4 bases at J, leaving 8 bases unmatched. The CDR3 covers 18 residues. CDR1 and CDR2 from the germline V gene are MNHNS and SASEGT. Sequencing was performed on PBMCs. This TCR was sampled from a donor aged 10 to 29 with latent tuberculosis or without tuberculosis infection. This chain uses TRBV6-1 with TRBJ2-6; 11 positions match TRBD1. The CDR3 coding sequence is TGTGCCAGCAGTGACCCAATGGGACAGGGGGACGGGGCCAACGTCCTGACTTTC. It codes for CASSDPMGQGDGANVLTF.